The T cell receptor beta chain under discussion was sequenced for a study of spatial heterogeneity in lung cancer. General study results and limits: Counts of expanded alpha and beta TCRs within tumors tracked the tumor nonsynonymous mutation count. Nonsynonymous mutations, ubiquitous and regional, were tracked respectively by counts of ubiquitous and regional expanded TCRs.

The time point denotes: sample taken at primary tumor resection. TCRs were sequenced from unsorted whole RNA of tumor, nontumor lung or PBMC. This clonotype ranks as medium-sized. Its antigen is unknown. Because the library targeted alpha chains, this beta chain is an off-target read whose size means little. Germline V CDR1 and CDR2: LGHNA, YSLEER. The CDR3 extends over 13 amino acids. V was shortened by 2 bases and J by 5 bases, with 9 bases between the two germline ends. TCRdb analysed the 5' RACE reads with MiXCR anew, one entry per CDR3 protein. The top ten clones hold about 20% of a sample with some 11,000 distinct CDR3 sequences, 7.9% of them seen once.

The rearrangement links TRBV4-3 to TRBJ1-1, with no clear D. This specimen consisted of lung tumor tissue, obtained at surgery. The TCR was taken from a female donor with early-stage non-small cell lung cancer. The CDR3 region has the DNA TGCGCCAGCAGCCAACGTGGGGAGACTGAAGCTTTCTTT. Protein product: CASSQRGETEAFF.